A single sample is the source of the 11 T cell receptor beta chains below, sequenced in a study of CD8+CD57+ T cells in acquired aplastic anemia. Genomic DNA provided the template from which TCR beta VDJ and CDR3 profiles were obtained. TCRdb itself ran the reads through MiXCR, one entry per CDR3 protein. The repertoire consists of about 200,000 distinct CDR3 sequences, with roughly 50% occurring once and the leading ten covering just under 20%. Whoever was chosen for sequencing had shown CD8+CD57+ cell expansion by flow cytometry. The sample consisted of sorted CD4+, CD8+, or CD8+CD57+ T cells (not recorded which) from PBMCs. These receptors were taken from a human donor with aplastic anemia.

V is TRBV19 and J is TRBJ2-7, with D unclear. The CDR3 is 13 amino acids. Germline V gives CDR1 LNHDA, CDR2 SQIVND (reference sequence). V shed 3 bases and J shed 3 bases, with 9 bases lying between them. CDR3 bases: TGTGCCAGTAGTATTGACCGGTACTACGAGCAGTACTTC. Translating it yields CASSIDRYYEQYF. Based on the CDR3 plus reference TRBV19 and TRBJ2-7, the full variable domain is DGGITQSPKYLFRKEGQNVTLSCEQNLNHDAMYWYRQDPGQGLRLIYYSQIVNDFQKGDIAEGYSVSREKKESFPLTVTSAQKNPTAFYLCASSIDRYYEQYFGPGTRLTVT.

This clonotype was seen at least ten times. The chain uses TRBV7-9 and TRBJ1-2; D gene uncertain. CDR3 length: 13 residues. Trimming removed 1 base from V and 4 bases from J, with 7 bases in between. Germline CDR1 SEHNR, CDR2 FQNEAQ (reference sequence). This chain's CDR3 is CASSLDTTYGYTF. CDR3 nucleotides: TGTGCCAGCAGCTTAGACACCACCTATGGCTACACCTTC.

The chain links TRBV19 to TRBJ1-2; D may be TRBD1 (6 bases). Trimming cost V 1 base and J 8 bases, with 17 bases left between them. From germline, CDR1 is LNHDA and CDR2 SQIVND (reference sequence). The CDR3 runs 15 residues. The CDR3 is CASSIVGGEWAGYTF. The CDR3 coding sequence is TGTGCCAGTAGTATAGTGGGGGGCGAGTGGGCCGGCTACACCTTC.

Many counts were recorded for this clonotype. The chain uses TRBV29-1 and TRBJ2-1, with D possibly being TRBD1 (6 bases). This CDR3 region has 13 residues. Per the germline V gene, CDR1 is SQVTM and CDR2 is ANQGSEA. The V end lost 1 base, the J end lost 7 bases, and 11 bases lay between the germline ends. CDR3 in amino acids: CSVEVSQGNEQFF. For the CDR3, the DNA is TGCAGCGTTGAAGTTTCACAGGGAAATGAGCAGTTCTTC.

This clonotype was observed a few times. The chain couples TRBV3-1 to TRBJ1-2, with D perhaps matching TRBD1 (5 bases). Germline values: CDR1 LGHDT, CDR2 YNNKEL (reference sequence). There are 15 residues in the CDR3. Trimming stripped 6 bases from V and 0 bases from J, with 14 bases between. The CDR3 sequence is CASRLQDLPNYGYTF. The DNA for the CDR3 is TGTGCCAGCAGGCTACAGGACTTACCTAACTATGGCTACACCTTC.

The chain employs TRBV27 and TRBJ2-1, with 10 nucleotides matching TRBD2. CDR1 is MNHEY, CDR2 SMNVEV, per germline (reference sequence). CDR3 length: 13 residues. The V segment lost 9 bases and the J segment 8 bases; nucleotides outside the gene matches: 7. The CDR3 here is CASQSGGAYEQFF. DNA for the CDR3: TGTGCCAGTCAAAGCGGGGGGGCGTATGAGCAGTTCTTC.

This clonotype occurred many times. DNA for the CDR3: TGTGCCAGCAGAGGGACAGGTGGTTACGAGCAGTACTTC. It is translated as CASRGTGGYEQYF. V usage is TRBV2 and J usage is TRBJ2-7, with TRBD1 matching 8 bases. This CDR3 contains 13 residues. Germline values: CDR1 SNHLY, CDR2 FYNNEI. V shed 6 bases, J shed 4 bases, and the junction held 5 bases outside the gene matches.

V usage is TRBV11-2 and J usage is TRBJ2-7, with D possibly being TRBD1 (5 bases). Germline V CDR1 and CDR2: SGHAT, FQNNGV. CDR3 length: 15 amino acids. Trimming removed 1 base at V and 4 bases at J, with 14 bases between. The CDR3 here is CASSLGGRFPYEQYF. The CDR3 DNA follows: TGTGCCAGCAGCTTAGGGGGCCGGTTCCCTTACGAGCAGTACTTC.

In its sample, this clonotype was seen a few times. CDR3 protein: CASGKMTVDNSPLHF. As DNA, the CDR3 is TGTGCCAGCGGGAAAATGACAGTAGATAATTCACCCCTCCACTTT. The genes are TRBV7-2 and TRBJ1-6; D is possibly TRBD1 (5 bases). V lost 8 bases and J lost 5, with 16 bases in between. The CDR3 is 15 residues long. CDR1 and CDR2 (germline): SGHTA, FQGNSA.

Of note for this clonotype: Just one base apart from a much larger clone, this may be a read error. The chain employs TRBV4-1 and TRBJ1-4; a possible D gene is TRBD1 (6 bases). This CDR3 has 14 residues. Germline V gives CDR1 MGHRA, CDR2 YSYEKL. The V end was cut by 2 bases, the J end by 8 bases, with 12 bases between. The CDR3 is CASSQQGSGEKLFF. DNA of the CDR3: TGCGCCAGCAGCCAACAGGGGTCGGGGGAAAAACTGTTTTTT.

This clonotype was detected a few times. This chain uses TRBV29-1 with TRBJ2-2, with no clear D. This CDR3 has 12 residues. CDR1 is SQVTM, CDR2 ANQGSEA, per germline. V was shortened by 6 bases and J by 2 bases, with 7 bases between the two germline ends. Here the CDR3 reads CSVGPNTGELFF. CDR3 DNA sequence: TGCAGCGTCGGCCCCAACACCGGGGAGCTGTTTTTT.